The clone carrying this T cell receptor beta chain was counted only a few times. No antigen is known for it. The read gets to within 3 residues of the CDR3 end, and the germline J gene fills in the rest. This entry comes from a study of T cell clonality in common variable immunodeficiency. CDR3 length: 13 residues. Germline V CDR1 and CDR2: SGHTA, FQGNSA. Clones were sequenced by immunoSEQ multiplex PCR, and TCRdb holds only the in-frame ones, with some missing. The table lists 7,000 to 9,000 clones, with no singletons. Study findings and constraints: CVID subjects had higher TCRbeta clonality than healthy controls, most marked in about a third. Reportedly, TCR beta sequences from common variable immunodeficiency showed fewer deletions and N-nucleotide insertions. CVID subjects shared fewer TCRbeta clones than healthy controls did.

Replacement immunoglobulin had been given to every CVID subject for at least one year. J is TRBJ2-3 and V is TRBV7-2; D perhaps matches TRBD2 (6 bases). The TCR originated in a human donor with common variable immunodeficiency. The sample comprised peripheral blood mononuclear cells. The sequenced CDR3 bases are TGTGCCAGCAGCTTGCAATCCCGGGGGTCG. Protein product: CASSLQSRGS. The CDR3 in its entirety is CASSLQSRGSQYF.